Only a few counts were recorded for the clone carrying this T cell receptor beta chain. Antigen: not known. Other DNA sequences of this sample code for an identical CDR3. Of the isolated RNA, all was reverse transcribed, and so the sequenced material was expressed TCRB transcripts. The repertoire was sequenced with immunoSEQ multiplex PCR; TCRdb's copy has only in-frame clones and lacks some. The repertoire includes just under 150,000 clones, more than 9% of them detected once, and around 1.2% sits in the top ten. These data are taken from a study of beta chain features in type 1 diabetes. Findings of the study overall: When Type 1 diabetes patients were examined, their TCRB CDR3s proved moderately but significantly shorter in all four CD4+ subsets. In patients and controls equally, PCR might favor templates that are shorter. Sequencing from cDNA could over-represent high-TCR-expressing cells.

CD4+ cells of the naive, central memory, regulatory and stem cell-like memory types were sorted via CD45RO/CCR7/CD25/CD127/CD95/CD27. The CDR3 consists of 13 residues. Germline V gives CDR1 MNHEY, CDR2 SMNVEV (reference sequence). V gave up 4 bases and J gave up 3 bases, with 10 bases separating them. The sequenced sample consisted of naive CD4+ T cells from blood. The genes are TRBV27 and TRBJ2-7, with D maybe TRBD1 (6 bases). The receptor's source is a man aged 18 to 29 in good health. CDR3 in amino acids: CASSSGQLYEQYF. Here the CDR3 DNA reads TGTGCCAGCAGTTCAGGACAGCTCTACGAGCAGTACTTC.